Below, 10 T cell receptor beta chains from the same sample are listed, as sequenced in a study of spatial heterogeneity in lung cancer. TCRdb analysed the 5' RACE reads with MiXCR anew, one entry per CDR3 protein. The repertoire includes 10,000 to 15,000 distinct CDR3 sequences, around 4% of them detected once, and 40% to 45% sits in the top ten. Time point meaning: sample taken at primary tumor resection. Tumor, nontumor lung or frozen PBMC supplied whole RNA, sequenced without sorting. Material: PBMCs, obtained at surgery. These TCRs come from a male donor with early-stage non-small cell lung cancer.

This clonotype was picked up many times. This beta chain represents an off-target read in a library built for alpha chains; its size is of limited meaning. CDR3 nucleotides: TGTGCCAGCAGCCAAGATAGGAGACAGGGGGCATACAATGAGCAGTTCTTC. As protein: CASSQDRRQGAYNEQFF. The genes are TRBV3-1 and TRBJ2-1; TRBD1 matches 10 bases. The V segment lost 0 bases and the J segment 4 bases; nucleotides outside the gene matches: 6. This CDR3 spans 17 amino acids. Germline-derived CDR1 and CDR2 are LGHDT and YNNKEL (reference sequence).

This clonotype was observed many times. Because the library targeted alpha chains, this beta chain is an off-target read whose size means little. This chain connects TRBV6-2 or TRBV6-3 to TRBJ2-7; D is unclear. The CDR3 sequence is 15 residues long. V lost 5 bases, J lost 5 bases, and 19 bases lay in between. The germline V gene has CDR1 MNHEY and CDR2 SVGEGT. The CDR3 loop reads CASSPLPGRFNEQYF. CDR3 sequence (DNA): TGTGCCAGCAGTCCCCTCCCGGGCAGGTTCAACGAGCAGTACTTC.

This clonotype came up many times. The library was prepared for alpha chains; this beta chain is a stray read, so its frequency means little. The J gene is TRBJ2-1, the V gene TRBV7-2; D ambiguous. The CDR3 runs to 15 residues. With 5 bases removed from V and 9 bases from J, the gap between germline ends came to 20 bases. Germline V CDR1 and CDR2: SGHTA, FQGNSA. The CDR3 sequence: CASSTRPFLEAEQFF. The DNA of the CDR3 is TGTGCCAGCAGCACCCGGCCATTTTTAGAGGCTGAGCAGTTCTTC.

This clonotype was detected ten times or more. For a library built for alpha chains, this beta chain is a stray read; little rests on its size. The chain is built from TRBV6-5 and TRBJ2-5; no firm D call. Germline CDR1 reads MNHEY; CDR2 reads SVGAGI. The CDR3 is made up of 11 amino acids. V was shortened by 8 bases and J by 4 bases, with 8 bases between the two germline ends. The CDR3 is CASSPGETQYF. Written as DNA, the CDR3 is TGTGCCAGCTCCCCGGGAGAGACCCAGTACTTC.

To note about this clonotype: A library made for alpha chains picked up this beta chain off target, so its size means little. This rearrangement joins TRBV6-2 or TRBV6-3 to TRBJ1-6, with 11 bases aligning to TRBD1. The trim removed 6 bases at V and 8 bases at J, leaving 3 bases unmatched. The germline gives CDR1 MNHEY, CDR2 SVGEGT. This CDR3 is 14 amino acids long. CDR3 protein: CASRGQGAYSPLHF. The CDR3, as DNA: TGTGCCAGCAGAGGACAGGGGGCCTATTCACCCCTCCACTTT.

This clonotype has ten or more counts. For a library built for alpha chains, this beta chain is a stray read; little rests on its size. The rearrangement joins TRBV18 to TRBJ2-7; D is undetermined. Trimming took 0 bases from V and 3 from J, leaving 15 bases between them. Germline loops: CDR1 KGHSH, CDR2 LQKENI. The CDR3 spans 16 residues. The CDR3 DNA is TGTGCCAGCTCACCACCTGGTAGTTGGGCCGACTACGAGCAGTACTTC. It codes for CASSPPGSWADYEQYF. The variable domain in full, with the rest retrieved from reference TRBV18 and TRBJ2-7, is NAGVMQNPRHLVRRRGQEARLRCSPMKGHSHVYWYRQLPEEGLKFMVYLQKENIIDESGMPKERFSAEFPKEGPSILRIQQVVRGDSAAYFCASSPPGSWADYEQYFGPGTRLTVT.

This clonotype has ten or more counts. This beta chain is a stray read from a library made for alpha chains; its abundance is not meaningful. This chain uses TRBV30 with TRBJ1-6, with D hard to call. The V and J ends lost 4 bases and 9 bases respectively, with 13 bases between them. Germline-derived CDR1 and CDR2 are GTSNPN and SVGIG (reference sequence). The CDR3 spans 13 residues. CDR3 sequence reads: CAWTDGDVSPLHF. The CDR3 nucleotides are TGTGCCTGGACAGACGGGGATGTTTCACCCCTCCACTTT.

This clonotype has ten or more counts. As an off-target read in a library built for alpha chains, this beta chain has a frequency of little significance. The chain couples TRBV10-3 to TRBJ2-7, with TRBD2 matching 7 bases. This CDR3 comprises 16 residues. Trimming removed 6 bases from V and 4 bases from J; junction bases left unmatched: 15. Per germline, CDR1 ENHRY and CDR2 SYGVKD. The CDR3 region has the DNA TGTGCCATCAGGGACCCGACTAGCAGGAGGGGTTACGAGCAGTACTTC. Translation gives CAIRDPTSRRGYEQYF.

This clonotype showed up many times. The size of this beta chain means little, since it is a stray read in a library made for alpha chains. The chain joins TRBV6-2 or TRBV6-3 to TRBJ2-3, with no clear D. Trimming removed 2 bases at V and 2 bases at J, with 8 bases between. There are 14 residues in the CDR3. Germline V gene sequence: CDR1 MNHEY, CDR2 SVGEGT. The DNA for the CDR3 is TGTGCCAGCAGTTACGGTTCTTACACAGATACGCAGTATTTT. Protein sequence: CASSYGSYTDTQYF.

This clonotype was recorded many times. Because the library targeted alpha chains, this beta chain is an off-target read whose size means little. This sequence joins TRBV19 and TRBJ1-5, with D unresolved. The V end was cut by 5 bases, the J end by 2 bases, with 13 bases between. Germline V gene lookup returns CDR1 LNHDA and CDR2 SQIVND (reference sequence). CDR3 length: 15 amino acids. The CDR3 region has the DNA TGTGCCAGTAGTCGGACCCCCGGAGGCAATCAGCCCCAGCATTTT. Translating gives CASSRTPGGNQPQHF. Complete variable domain (other parts from reference TRBV19 and TRBJ1-5): DGGITQSPKYLFRKEGQNVTLSCEQNLNHDAMYWYRQDPGQGLRLIYYSQIVNDFQKGDIAEGYSVSREKKESFPLTVTSAQKNPTAFYLCASSRTPGGNQPQHFGDGTRLSIL.